Listed below are T cell receptor beta chains from one sample, sequenced in a study of cytomegalovirus exposure and HLA in healthy donors. The data were produced by immunoSEQ multiplex PCR, yet TCRdb's version contains in-frame clones alone and is incomplete. Here the sample spans more than 140,000 clones, roughly 80% being singletons. The specimen sequenced was PBMCs. All receptors come from a young man in good health and CMV-seropositive. Both conserved end residues are part of each CDR3. The D gene is left open where the match is weak. Clone size is stated in some rows and not others, as once, few, many or a class when expanded.

TRBV30	TRBJ1-4	NA	NA	14	TGTGCCTGGTCCCTCCACAGGGTTCATGAAAAACTGTTTTTT	CAWSLHRVHEKLFF
TRBV9	TRBJ1-3	few	NA	16	TGTGCCAGCAGCCCCCGCGCGGGGGAGAATGGAAACACCATATATTTT	CASSPRAGENGNTIYF
TRBV28	TRBJ2-7	NA	TRBD1	14	TGTGCCAGCAGTTTAGAGGGACAGCCGTACGAGCAGTACTTC	CASSLEGQPYEQYF
TRBV28	TRBJ2-2	NA	NA	15	TGTGCCAGCAGTTTAGGTGGGGCTAACACCGGGGAGCTGTTTTTT	CASSLGGANTGELFF
TRBV5-5	TRBJ2-1	NA	TRBD2	16	TGTGCCAGCAGCGTCCTGCTAGCGGGAGCCCTGAATGAGCAGTTCTTC	CASSVLLAGALNEQFF
TRBV6-5	TRBJ1-1	NA	TRBD1	15	TGTGCCAGCAGTTACTCGAACAGGGGGCGAACTGAAGCTTTCTTT	CASSYSNRGRTEAFF
TRBV5-1	TRBJ2-3	NA	TRBD2	16	TGCGCCAGCAGCCAAATGCTAGCGGGAGGGCCAGATACGCAGTATTTT	CASSQMLAGGPDTQYF
TRBV4-3	TRBJ2-7	NA	NA	15	TGCGCCAGCAGCCATGACAGTGTCCCTCCTTACGAGCAGTACTTC	CASSHDSVPPYEQYF
TRBV4-1	TRBJ2-5	NA	NA	13	TGCGCCAGCAGCCAGCTAGCTGGGGAGACCCAGTACTTC	CASSQLAGETQYF
TRBV7-9	TRBJ1-4	few	TRBD1	16	TGTGCCAGCAGGGAGACAGGGGGAACAGGGAATGAAAAACTGTTTTTT	CASRETGGTGNEKLFF
TRBV19	TRBJ1-5	NA	TRBD1	15	TGTGCCAGTAGTATATCGGGACAGGGGTTTCAGCCCCAGCATTTT	CASSISGQGFQPQHF
TRBV4-3	TRBJ1-3	once	NA	15	TGCGCCAGCAGCCAAGATATGGCCTCTGGAAACACCATATATTTT	CASSQDMASGNTIYF
TRBV28	TRBJ1-5	NA	TRBD1	16	TGTGCCAGCAGTTTACTGGGACAGGGGGGCAATCAGCCCCAGCATTTT	CASSLLGQGGNQPQHF
TRBV6-5	TRBJ2-7	NA	NA	15	TGTGCCAGCAGTTCCGGTCCGATAGATCCGAACGAGCAGTACTTC	CASSSGPIDPNEQYF
TRBV27	TRBJ2-2	NA	NA	14	TGTGCCAGCAGTTACCAGGCGAACACCGGGGAGCTGTTTTTT	CASSYQANTGELFF
TRBV27	TRBJ2-7	NA	TRBD2	16	TGTGCCAGCAGTTTCGCACTAGCGGGAGCCTCCTACGAGCAGTACTTC	CASSFALAGASYEQYF
TRBV30	TRBJ1-2	NA	TRBD1	13	TGTGCCTGGGTAGACAGGGGGCCCTATGGCTACACCTTC	CAWVDRGPYGYTF
TRBV2	TRBJ1-5	few	NA	17	TGTGCCAGCAGTGTGATGGACTCAGGTTATAGCAATCAGCCCCAGCATTTT	CASSVMDSGYSNQPQHF
TRBV30	TRBJ1-1	NA	NA	12	TGTGCCCGGGTTGAGTTAAACACTGAAGCTTTCTTT	CARVELNTEAFF
TRBV10-1	TRBJ2-3	NA	NA	16	TGCGCCAGCAGTGAGTCTCTAGGGGCGATTACAGATACGCAGTATTTT	CASSESLGAITDTQYF
TRBV6-4	TRBJ1-1	few	NA	14	TGTGCCAGCAGCACCGGGCGGGATACTGCTGAAGCTTTCTTT	CASSTGRDTAEAFF
TRBV5-1	TRBJ2-1	few	TRBD2	15	TGCGCCAGCACCCACATAGCGGGCTCCTACAATGAGCAGTTCTTC	CASTHIAGSYNEQFF
TRBV7-2	TRBJ2-1	NA	TRBD2	13	TGTGCCATCCGCGGGGGGGCCTGGAATGAGCAGTTCTTC	CAIRGGAWNEQFF
TRBV28	TRBJ1-2	NA	TRBD1	14	TGTGCCAGCAGCCTCGGGACAGCCCTCTATGGCTACACCTTC	CASSLGTALYGYTF
TRBV15	TRBJ2-2	once	NA	18	TGTGCCACCAGCATCATCACCGGGACAACCAAGGACACCGGGGAGCTGTTTTTT	CATSIITGTTKDTGELFF
TRBV6-6	TRBJ1-5	few	NA	16	TGTGCCAGCAGTTACTCGAGCACAGGGTACAATCAGCCCCAGCATTTT	CASSYSSTGYNQPQHF
TRBV6-6	TRBJ2-1	NA	NA	14	TGTGCCAGCAGCCCACCCGGGTCCTACAATGAGCAGTTCTTC	CASSPPGSYNEQFF
TRBV29-1	TRBJ2-3	NA	NA	14	TGCAGCGTTGCTACTGGTCTGCGCACAGATACGCAGTATTTT	CSVATGLRTDTQYF
TRBV10-3	TRBJ2-3	NA	NA	14	TGTGCCATCTCCTTCGGCGGAAGCACAGATACGCAGTATTTT	CAISFGGSTDTQYF
TRBV25-1	TRBJ1-6	NA	TRBD1	13	TGTGCCAGCAGGAAACAGGGGAATTCACCCCTCCACTTT	CASRKQGNSPLHF
TRBV7-9	TRBJ1-2	NA	NA	13	TGTTCCAGCGGGTCCACAGGGTTCTATGGCTACACCTTC	CSSGSTGFYGYTF
TRBV18	TRBJ2-3	NA	TRBD2	16	TGTGCCAGCTCACCAGCCCTAGCGGTAGGAACAGATACGCAGTATTTT	CASSPALAVGTDTQYF
TRBV7-9	TRBJ2-3	NA	NA	15	TGTGCCAGCAGCTTAGTATCAGGGGCCCAAGATACGCAGTATTTT	CASSLVSGAQDTQYF